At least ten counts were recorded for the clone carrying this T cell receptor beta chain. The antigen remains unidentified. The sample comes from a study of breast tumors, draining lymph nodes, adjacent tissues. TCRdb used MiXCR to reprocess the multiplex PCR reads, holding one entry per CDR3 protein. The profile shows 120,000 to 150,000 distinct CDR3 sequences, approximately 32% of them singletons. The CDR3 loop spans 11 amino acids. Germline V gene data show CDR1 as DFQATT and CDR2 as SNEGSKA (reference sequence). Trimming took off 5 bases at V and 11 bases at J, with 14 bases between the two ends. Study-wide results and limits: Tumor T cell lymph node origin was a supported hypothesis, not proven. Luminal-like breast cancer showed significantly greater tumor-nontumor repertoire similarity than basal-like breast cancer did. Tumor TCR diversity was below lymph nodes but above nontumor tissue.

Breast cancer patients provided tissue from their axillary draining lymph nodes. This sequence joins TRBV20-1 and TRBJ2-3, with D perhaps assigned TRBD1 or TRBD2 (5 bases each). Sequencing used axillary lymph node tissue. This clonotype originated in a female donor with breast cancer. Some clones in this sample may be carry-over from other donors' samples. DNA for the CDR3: TGCAGTGCTTTCAATGCAGGGAGGCAGTATTTT. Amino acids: CSAFNAGRQYF.